Listed below are T cell receptor beta chains from one sample, sequenced in a study of blood T cell repertoires in COVID-19. Clones were sequenced by immunoSEQ multiplex PCR, and TCRdb holds only the in-frame ones, with some missing. The data show fewer than 100,000 clones, with 75% to 85% seen just once and about 22% held by the top ten. What was sequenced was peripheral blood. The receptors here all came from a woman aged 45-59 years with acute or convalescent COVID-19. Each CDR3 is given with its conserved first and last residue. The order of the fields is V gene, clone size, CDR3 length, D gene, J gene, CDR3 DNA, CDR3 protein. The D gene is left open where the match is weak. Size is stated for part of the rows, as once, few or many counts, or as a class when the clone is expanded.

v_call: TRBV11-3
clone_size: NA
cdr3_length: 18
d_call: TRBD2
j_call: TRBJ2-1
cdr3_nt: TGTGCCAGCAGCTTAGATGAGACTAGCGGGAGGAAGGGCGATGAGCAGTTCTTC
cdr3_aa: CASSLDETSGRKGDEQFF

v_call: TRBV7-2
clone_size: NA
cdr3_length: 15
d_call: TRBD2
j_call: TRBJ2-3
cdr3_nt: TGTGCCAGCAGCTTAGTAGCGGGAGCCACAGATACGCAGTATTTT
cdr3_aa: CASSLVAGATDTQYF

v_call: TRBV27
clone_size: NA
cdr3_length: 14
d_call: NA
j_call: TRBJ2-7
cdr3_nt: TGTGCCAGCAGTTACGGGACTCGGTTCTACGAGCAGTACTTC
cdr3_aa: CASSYGTRFYEQYF

v_call: TRBV19
clone_size: NA
cdr3_length: 16
d_call: TRBD1
j_call: TRBJ2-2
cdr3_nt: TGTGCCAGTAGTAACCTCGGACAGGGGTACACCGGGGAGCTGTTTTTT
cdr3_aa: CASSNLGQGYTGELFF

v_call: TRBV6-5
clone_size: NA
cdr3_length: 14
d_call: NA
j_call: TRBJ1-1
cdr3_nt: TGTGCCAGCAGTTCGGCGGGCGGAGGCACTGAAGCTTTCTTT
cdr3_aa: CASSSAGGGTEAFF

v_call: TRBV4-2
clone_size: few
cdr3_length: 15
d_call: TRBD2
j_call: TRBJ2-2
cdr3_nt: TGTGCCAGCAGCCAGGGGCGGGAGAATAGCGGGGAGCTGTTTTTT
cdr3_aa: CASSQGRENSGELFF

v_call: TRBV5-1
clone_size: NA
cdr3_length: 15
d_call: NA
j_call: TRBJ1-6
cdr3_nt: TGCGCCAGCAGCTTACAGGGTCTGGGCAATTCACCCCTCCACTTT
cdr3_aa: CASSLQGLGNSPLHF

v_call: TRBV27
clone_size: NA
cdr3_length: 14
d_call: TRBD2
j_call: TRBJ2-1
cdr3_nt: TGTGCCAGCAGTAAGCGGGAGGCCCGACGAGAGCAGTTCTTC
cdr3_aa: CASSKREARREQFF

v_call: TRBV5-1
clone_size: once
cdr3_length: 14
d_call: TRBD2
j_call: TRBJ2-7
cdr3_nt: TGCGCCAGCAGCTTGGTTAGCGGGAGCCCCGAGCAGTACTTC
cdr3_aa: CASSLVSGSPEQYF

v_call: TRBV30
clone_size: NA
cdr3_length: 14
d_call: NA
j_call: TRBJ1-6
cdr3_nt: TGTGCCTGGAGTGGGGGACTAGATAATTCACCCCTCCACTTT
cdr3_aa: CAWSGGLDNSPLHF

v_call: TRBV24-1
clone_size: NA
cdr3_length: 16
d_call: TRBD2
j_call: TRBJ2-4
cdr3_nt: TGTGCCACCAGTGACCCCACTAGCGGGAGAGGAAACATTCAGTACTTC
cdr3_aa: CATSDPTSGRGNIQYF

v_call: TRBV9
clone_size: once
cdr3_length: 16
d_call: TRBD2
j_call: TRBJ2-2
cdr3_nt: TGTGCCAGCAGCGTGGAGCGGGGGGGCGGTCCCGGGGAGCTGTTTTTT
cdr3_aa: CASSVERGGGPGELFF

v_call: TRBV27
clone_size: NA
cdr3_length: 15
d_call: NA
j_call: TRBJ2-3
cdr3_nt: TGTGCCAGCAGTTTGGCGGGAACTAGCACAGATACGCAGTATTTT
cdr3_aa: CASSLAGTSTDTQYF

v_call: TRBV6-5
clone_size: NA
cdr3_length: 13
d_call: NA
j_call: TRBJ1-6
cdr3_nt: TGTGCCACCAGACGGGGGGAGGGGTCACCCCTCCACTTT
cdr3_aa: CATRRGEGSPLHF

v_call: TRBV6-6
clone_size: NA
cdr3_length: 19
d_call: TRBD1
j_call: TRBJ2-6
cdr3_nt: TGTGCCAGCAGTCTGCTAAACAGGGGGCGGATGTCTGGGGCCAACGTCCTGACTTTC
cdr3_aa: CASSLLNRGRMSGANVLTF

v_call: TRBV9
clone_size: NA
cdr3_length: 14
d_call: NA
j_call: TRBJ2-7
cdr3_nt: TGTGCCAGCAGCGGAACCCAGGGAATAGGGGAGCAGTACTTC
cdr3_aa: CASSGTQGIGEQYF

v_call: TRBV28
clone_size: NA
cdr3_length: 15
d_call: TRBD1
j_call: TRBJ2-5
cdr3_nt: TGTGCCAGCAGTGAAACAGGGGGTTCCCAAGAGACCCAGTACTTC
cdr3_aa: CASSETGGSQETQYF

v_call: TRBV11-2
clone_size: NA
cdr3_length: 15
d_call: TRBD1
j_call: TRBJ1-2
cdr3_nt: TGTGCCAGCAGCTTCGGGGACAGGGGGAAACTTGGCTACACCTTC
cdr3_aa: CASSFGDRGKLGYTF

v_call: TRBV29-1
clone_size: few
cdr3_length: 13
d_call: NA
j_call: TRBJ2-1
cdr3_nt: TGCAGCGCCCGAGGGGGACCAGGGCAGGAGCAGTTCTTC
cdr3_aa: CSARGGPGQEQFF

v_call: TRBV28
clone_size: NA
cdr3_length: 16
d_call: TRBD1
j_call: TRBJ2-7
cdr3_nt: TGTGCCAGCACCCACCGACTTTGGACAGGGTCCTACGAGCAGTACTTC
cdr3_aa: CASTHRLWTGSYEQYF

v_call: TRBV7-3
clone_size: NA
cdr3_length: 14
d_call: TRBD2
j_call: TRBJ2-7
cdr3_nt: TGTGCCAGCAGCCCTAGCGGGAGAGGTAACGAGCAGTACTTC
cdr3_aa: CASSPSGRGNEQYF

v_call: TRBV2
clone_size: NA
cdr3_length: 15
d_call: NA
j_call: TRBJ2-2
cdr3_nt: TGTGCCAGCAGTGCGGGACACAAGAACACCGGGGAGCTGTTTTTT
cdr3_aa: CASSAGHKNTGELFF

v_call: TRBV6-5
clone_size: NA
cdr3_length: 13
d_call: NA
j_call: TRBJ2-4
cdr3_nt: TGTGCCAGCAGGGACTCAAGAATAAACATTCAGTACTTC
cdr3_aa: CASRDSRINIQYF

v_call: TRBV7-3
clone_size: NA
cdr3_length: 19
d_call: TRBD1
j_call: TRBJ2-7
cdr3_nt: TGTGCCAGCAGCGCGCCTAGGGTGGGACAGGGCTTTAGAAACTACGAGCAGTACTTC
cdr3_aa: CASSAPRVGQGFRNYEQYF

v_call: TRBV3-1/TRBV3-2
clone_size: NA
cdr3_length: 15
d_call: TRBD2
j_call: TRBJ2-3
cdr3_nt: TGTGCCAGCAGCCCCACTAGCGGGGAAACAGATACGCAGTATTTT
cdr3_aa: CASSPTSGETDTQYF

v_call: TRBV6-2/TRBV6-3
clone_size: NA
cdr3_length: 11
d_call: NA
j_call: TRBJ2-7
cdr3_nt: TGTGCCAGCAGCCAGTCCCAGGTGCAGTACTTC
cdr3_aa: CASSQSQVQYF

v_call: TRBV27
clone_size: NA
cdr3_length: 14
d_call: NA
j_call: TRBJ1-1
cdr3_nt: TGTGCCAGCAGTTTTACAGCGGGAAACACTGAAGCTTTCTTT
cdr3_aa: CASSFTAGNTEAFF

v_call: TRBV4-3
clone_size: NA
cdr3_length: 14
d_call: TRBD1
j_call: TRBJ2-7
cdr3_nt: TGCGCCAGCAGCCAAGAGGACAGGCCCTACGAGCAGTACTTC
cdr3_aa: CASSQEDRPYEQYF

v_call: TRBV6-1
clone_size: NA
cdr3_length: 14
d_call: NA
j_call: TRBJ1-5
cdr3_nt: TGTGCCAGCAGGGCGGGGGGCAGTTATCAGCCCCAGCATTTT
cdr3_aa: CASRAGGSYQPQHF

v_call: TRBV19
clone_size: NA
cdr3_length: 13
d_call: TRBD1
j_call: TRBJ1-2
cdr3_nt: TGTGCCTCCTCGACAGGGGGGGGCTATGGCTACACCTTC
cdr3_aa: CASSTGGGYGYTF